This T cell receptor beta chain was documented in a study of blood T cell repertoires in COVID-19. Sequencing used immunoSEQ multiplex PCR; TCRdb keeps in-frame clones, though not all of them. The sample consists of about 220,000 clones, approximately 77% of them appearing once. The CDR3 runs 17 residues. Germline V CDR1 and CDR2: SNHLY, FYNNEI. The V and J ends lost 6 bases and 3 bases respectively, with 23 bases between them. This clone was observed a handful of times. The chain couples TRBV2 to TRBJ1-1; D is perhaps TRBD1 (6 bases). This clonotype was obtained from a woman aged 80 or over with acute or convalescent COVID-19. Material: peripheral blood. CDR3 loop: CASRAGFNREGDTEAFF. The CDR3 DNA is TGTGCCAGCAGGGCCGGATTCAACAGGGAGGGAGACACTGAAGCTTTCTTT.